These 14 T cell receptor beta chains originate from one sample sequenced in a study of T cells in Graves' hyperthyroidism and ophthalmopathy. The investigators amplified TCR beta CDR3 regions from RNA transcripts. First-round RT-PCR with HTBI primers amplified the TCR CDR3 region. TCRdb itself ran the multiplex PCR reads through MiXCR, one entry per CDR3 protein. The sample records around 700,000 distinct CDR3 sequences, over 15% being singletons. Sequencing input: blood. The origin of the receptors is a woman between 45 and 60 years old with Graves' hyperthyroidism that later progressed to Graves' ophthalmopathy.

This clonotype was counted only a few times. The chain recombines TRBV7-3 with TRBJ1-5, with TRBD1 matching over 8 bases. The V gene's germline CDR1 is SGHTA and CDR2 FQGTGA. Trimming took 4 bases from V and 6 from J; bases not matched to a gene: 2. The CDR3 has 13 residues. For the CDR3, the DNA is TGTGCCAGCAGCTCAGGGGGCTGTCAGCCCCAGCATTTT. It specifies CASSSGGCQPQHF.

This clonotype was observed a few times. The genes are TRBV7-2 and TRBJ1-2, with no clear D. The CDR3 spans 14 residues. The germline CDR1 and CDR2 sequences are SGHTA and FQGNSA. The V end lost 5 bases, the J end lost 8 bases, and 18 bases lay between the germline ends. This chain's CDR3 is CASSTADGSRGYTF. CDR3 nucleotides: TGTGCCAGCAGCACCGCTGACGGATCCCGCGGCTACACCTTC.

V and J are TRBV6-5 and TRBJ1-1; D is undetermined. This CDR3 has 14 residues. The V gene's germline CDR1 is MNHEY and CDR2 SVGAGI. The V gene lost 0 bases and the J gene lost 1 base, with 6 bases spanning the gap. CDR3 sequence (DNA): TGTGCCAGCAGTTACTCTCCAGGGAACACTGAAGCTTTCTTT. It yields the protein CASSYSPGNTEAFF.

A remark on this clonotype: The germline gene is not matched at one end of the junction; a read error may be the cause. The chain's CDR3 is CASAPRTLQETQYF. As DNA, the CDR3 is TGTGCCAGCGCACCTAGGACTCTCCAAGAGACCCAGTACTTC. The chain has TRBV18 and TRBJ2-5, with a weak D call TRBD2 (5 bases). Per germline, CDR1 KGHSH and CDR2 LQKENI. The CDR3 is 14 amino acids.

This clonotype was detected ten times or more. The chain has TRBV11-2 and TRBJ2-7, with 9 nucleotides matching TRBD1. CDR3 length: 17 residues. The trim removed 0 bases at V and 3 bases at J, leaving 9 bases unmatched. The germline V gene encodes CDR1 SGHAT and CDR2 FQNNGV. The CDR3 sequence: CASSLDGGQGLVYEQYF. CDR3 DNA: TGTGCCAGCAGCTTAGACGGGGGACAGGGTCTAGTCTACGAGCAGTACTTC.

There are many counts of this clonotype. CDR3 in amino acids: CSASSRTSTDTQYF. The CDR3 nucleotides are TGCAGTGCTAGTTCGAGAACTAGCACAGATACGCAGTATTTT. The chain is built from TRBV20-1 and TRBJ2-3; D remains ambiguous. Germline lookup yields CDR1 DFQATT and CDR2 SNEGSKA (reference sequence). The V end lost 3 bases, the J end lost 0 bases, and 10 bases lay between the germline ends. This CDR3 is 14 amino acids long.

This clonotype was detected ten times or more. The chain combines TRBV20-1 with TRBJ2-5; TRBD2 is a possible D gene (6 bases). Between the trimmed V and J ends, which lost 6 bases and 5 bases, there was a span of 10 bases. This CDR3 comprises 11 residues. Germline V lookup: CDR1 DFQATT, CDR2 SNEGSKA (reference sequence). CDR3 nucleotide sequence: TGCAGTGCGGAGGGGACGGAGACCCAGTACTTC. This encodes CSAEGTETQYF.

The V and J genes are TRBV5-1 and TRBJ1-5; the match to TRBD1 covers 8 bases. V shed 1 base, J shed 5 bases, and the junction held 5 bases outside the gene matches. The CDR3 is 15 amino acids. Germline V lookup: CDR1 SGHRS, CDR2 YFSETQ. The CDR3 reads CASSLSGGSDQPQHF. The CDR3 coding sequence is TGCGCCAGCAGCTTGTCAGGGGGCTCGGATCAGCCCCAGCATTTT.

The rearrangement links TRBV4-1 to TRBJ1-2; TRBD1 aligns across 11 bases. The CDR3 length is 15 residues. With V trimmed by 5 bases and J by 5 bases, 7 bases remained unmatched. Germline CDR1 MGHRA, CDR2 YSYEKL. The CDR3 reads CASSSRTGGGYGYTF. The CDR3 coding sequence is TGCGCCAGCAGCTCAAGGACAGGGGGCGGGTATGGCTACACCTTC.

This clonotype was seen ten or more times. The chain combines TRBV5-1 with TRBJ1-2; no clear D. The CDR3 sequence is 14 residues long. CDR1 and CDR2 (germline): SGHRS, YFSETQ. The germline V and J ends were trimmed by 1 base and 0 bases, with 7 bases remaining between them. The CDR3 nucleotides read TGCGCCAGCAGCTTGACCAGGACTAACTATGGCTACACCTTC. The encoded protein is CASSLTRTNYGYTF.

This clonotype was seen only a few times. The chain recombines TRBV5-1 with TRBJ2-3; D is undetermined. CDR1 is SGHRS and CDR2 is YFSETQ in the germline V gene. Trimming shortened V by 0 bases and J by 0 bases, and 11 bases separated the two germline ends. The CDR3 is made up of 16 amino acids. The CDR3 here is CASSLGRVGSTDTQYF. For the CDR3, the DNA is TGCGCCAGCAGCTTGGGAAGGGTCGGGAGCACAGATACGCAGTATTTT.

At least ten counts were recorded for this clonotype. The chain employs TRBV3-1 and TRBJ1-1; a weak D match, TRBD1 (6 bases). CDR1 is LGHDT, CDR2 YNNKEL, per germline (reference sequence). This CDR3 region has 12 residues. Trimming left V 4 bases short and J 11 bases short, with 14 bases between. DNA of the CDR3: TGTGCCAGCAGCCCGGGGGACAAATCGGCTTTCTTT. It translates to CASSPGDKSAFF.

The chain joins TRBV20-1 to TRBJ1-6, with no clear D. The V end lost 3 bases, the J end lost 4 bases, and 7 bases lay between the germline ends. The germline V gene has CDR1 DFQATT and CDR2 SNEGSKA (reference sequence). This CDR3 has 13 amino acids. The CDR3 loop reads CSASGQYNSPLHF. For the CDR3, the DNA is TGCAGTGCTAGTGGGCAGTATAATTCACCCCTCCACTTT.

This chain uses TRBV3-1 with TRBJ1-4; the match to TRBD1 covers 7 bases. The germline CDR1 and CDR2 sequences are LGHDT and YNNKEL (reference sequence). CDR3 length: 17 residues. The V segment lost 3 bases and the J segment 7 bases; nucleotides outside the gene matches: 14. Here the CDR3 reads CASSHHGQSGGGEKLFF. The CDR3 coding sequence is TGTGCCAGCAGCCATCATGGACAGTCAGGGGGTGGTGAAAAACTGTTTTTT.